A selection of T cell receptor beta chains follows, all from one sample in a study of blood T cell repertoires in COVID-19. The repertoire was sequenced with immunoSEQ multiplex PCR; TCRdb's copy has only in-frame clones and lacks some. The sample lists hundreds of thousands of clones, about 86% occurring once. Sequencing was carried out using peripheral blood. The receptors were gathered from a young woman who had recovered from COVID-19. Both conserved end residues are part of each CDR3. The order of the fields is CDR3 protein, CDR3 DNA, V gene, CDR3 length, J gene, D gene, clone size. The D gene is left open where the match is weak. The size of a clone is reported for some rows only, either as once, few or many, or as a class for expanded clones.

CDR3aa: CASSQDNRGDTEAFF
CDR3nt: TGCGCCAGCAGCCAAGATAACAGGGGCGACACTGAAGCTTTCTTT
v_gene: TRBV4-1
len: 15
j_gene: TRBJ1-1
d_gene: TRBD1
abundance: .

CDR3aa: CASSPGQGLFEQYF
CDR3nt: TGCGCCAGCAGCCCGGGACAGGGGTTATTCGAGCAGTACTTC
v_gene: TRBV5-1
len: 14
j_gene: TRBJ2-7
d_gene: TRBD1
abundance: .

CDR3aa: CASSLGDSGLQETQYF
CDR3nt: TGTGCCAGCTCCCTAGGTGATAGCGGGCTCCAAGAGACCCAGTACTTC
v_gene: TRBV28
len: 16
j_gene: TRBJ2-5
d_gene: TRBD2
abundance: .

CDR3aa: CASSQFLGERNGYTF
CDR3nt: TGCGCCAGCAGCCAGTTCCTCGGGGAGCGGAATGGCTACACCTTC
v_gene: TRBV4-3
len: 15
j_gene: TRBJ1-2
d_gene: .
abundance: .

CDR3aa: CASSGTGTANTGELFF
CDR3nt: TGTGCCAGCAGCGGCACCGGGACAGCGAACACCGGGGAGCTGTTTTTT
v_gene: TRBV7-9
len: 16
j_gene: TRBJ2-2
d_gene: TRBD1
abundance: few

CDR3aa: CASSQARSGGPPETQYF
CDR3nt: TGTGCCAGCAGCCAAGCTCGTTCGGGAGGGCCTCCAGAGACCCAGTACTTC
v_gene: TRBV4-2
len: 17
j_gene: TRBJ2-5
d_gene: TRBD2
abundance: .

CDR3aa: CASSPGTLYEQYF
CDR3nt: TGTGCCAGCAGTCCCGGGACTCTTTACGAGCAGTACTTC
v_gene: TRBV6-5
len: 13
j_gene: TRBJ2-7
d_gene: .
abundance: .

CDR3aa: CASSETGTGGEETQYF
CDR3nt: TGTGCCAGCAGTGAGACGGGGACAGGTGGCGAAGAGACCCAGTACTTC
v_gene: TRBV6-1
len: 16
j_gene: TRBJ2-5
d_gene: TRBD1
abundance: .

CDR3aa: CASSPTPNTEAFF
CDR3nt: TGTGCCAGCAGCCCTACCCCGAACACTGAAGCTTTCTTT
v_gene: TRBV21-1
len: 13
j_gene: TRBJ1-1
d_gene: .
abundance: .

CDR3aa: CASNPLDRPYYGYTF
CDR3nt: TGCGCCAGCAATCCCTTGGACAGACCTTACTATGGCTACACCTTC
v_gene: TRBV10-2
len: 15
j_gene: TRBJ1-2
d_gene: .
abundance: .

CDR3aa: CASSQSGQVSNQPQHF
CDR3nt: TGTGCCAGCAGCCAGTCAGGACAGGTCAGCAATCAGCCCCAGCATTTT
v_gene: TRBV14
len: 16
j_gene: TRBJ1-5
d_gene: TRBD1
abundance: .

CDR3aa: CASSLSYEQYF
CDR3nt: TGTGCCAGCAGCTTATCATACGAGCAGTACTTC
v_gene: TRBV7-9
len: 11
j_gene: TRBJ2-7
d_gene: .
abundance: .

CDR3aa: CASSLGTVGGESWAEAFF
CDR3nt: TGTGCCAGCAGCTTAGGTACCGTCGGGGGTGAGTCTTGGGCTGAAGCTTTCTTT
v_gene: TRBV7-9
len: 18
j_gene: TRBJ1-1
d_gene: .
abundance: .

CDR3aa: CASSTPGQGAYEQYF
CDR3nt: TGTGCCAGCAGTACTCCGGGACAGGGTGCCTACGAGCAGTACTTC
v_gene: TRBV28
len: 15
j_gene: TRBJ2-7
d_gene: TRBD1
abundance: .

CDR3aa: CASSPGGRGSNTGELFF
CDR3nt: TGTGCCAGCAGCCCGGGAGGGCGAGGGTCGAACACCGGGGAGCTGTTTTTT
v_gene: TRBV9
len: 17
j_gene: TRBJ2-2
d_gene: TRBD2
abundance: few

CDR3aa: CASSQARRIYGYTF
CDR3nt: TGTGCCAGCAGCCAAGCTCGGAGGATCTATGGCTACACCTTC
v_gene: TRBV3-1/TRBV3-2
len: 14
j_gene: TRBJ1-2
d_gene: .
abundance: .

CDR3aa: CASSPQTGVTEAFF
CDR3nt: TGTGCCAGCAGCCCCCAGACAGGGGTAACTGAAGCTTTCTTT
v_gene: TRBV7-3
len: 14
j_gene: TRBJ1-1
d_gene: TRBD1
abundance: .

CDR3aa: CSVALNSNQPQHF
CDR3nt: TGCAGCGTCGCCCTAAATAGCAATCAGCCCCAGCATTTT
v_gene: TRBV29-1
len: 13
j_gene: TRBJ1-5
d_gene: .
abundance: .

CDR3aa: CAARGSTDTQYF
CDR3nt: TGTGCCGCTCGGGGAAGCACAGATACGCAGTATTTT
v_gene: TRBV5-4
len: 12
j_gene: TRBJ2-3
d_gene: .
abundance: once

CDR3aa: CASSLVEASGRARNTQYF
CDR3nt: TGTGCCAGCAGCTTAGTTGAGGCTAGCGGGAGGGCCAGAAATACGCAGTATTTT
v_gene: TRBV7-8
len: 18
j_gene: TRBJ2-3
d_gene: TRBD2
abundance: .

CDR3aa: CASSSQGYTEAFF
CDR3nt: TGTGCCAGCAGTTCACAGGGTTACACTGAAGCTTTCTTT
v_gene: TRBV28
len: 13
j_gene: TRBJ1-1
d_gene: .
abundance: .

CDR3aa: CASSLGQKNTEAFF
CDR3nt: TGTGCCAGCAGTTTAGGACAGAAGAACACTGAAGCTTTCTTT
v_gene: TRBV28
len: 14
j_gene: TRBJ1-1
d_gene: .
abundance: .

CDR3aa: CAWSSTGSTDTQYF
CDR3nt: TGTGCCTGGAGTTCTACGGGTAGCACAGATACGCAGTATTTT
v_gene: TRBV30
len: 14
j_gene: TRBJ2-3
d_gene: .
abundance: .

CDR3aa: CASSYSTSGNEQFF
CDR3nt: TGTGCCAGCAGTTACTCGACTAGCGGAAATGAGCAGTTCTTC
v_gene: TRBV6-6
len: 14
j_gene: TRBJ2-1
d_gene: TRBD2
abundance: .